Below, one T cell receptor (beta chain) is given with its context. The data are from a study of T cells after posttransplantation cyclophosphamide. Methotrexate plus calcineurin inhibitor accompanied controls' myeloablative marrow transplants; sampling was 1 year later. CDR1 is MNHEY and CDR2 is SVGAGI in the germline V gene. With 8 bases clipped from V and 7 bases from J, the junction kept 14 bases outside the gene matches. The CDR3 sequence is 15 residues long. Here immunoSEQ multiplex PCR was the method, and the copy in TCRdb shows in-frame clones only, minus some. Here the sample spans some 17,000 clones, about four fifths being singletons.

This material consisted of PBMCs, taken 441 days after allogeneic stem cell transplant with calcineurin inhibitor and methotrexate. The chain carries TRBV6-5 and TRBJ1-2, with 9 bases aligning to TRBD1. This receptor was obtained from a male patient aged 25 to 39 who received an allogeneic stem cell transplant from an unrelated donor, was CMV-positive, and had acute and chronic GVHD. Some T cells may have originated in the graft donor. CDR3 amino acids: CASGGRGQGWAGYTF. CDR3 DNA sequence: TGTGCCAGCGGAGGTAGAGGACAGGGGTGGGCTGGCTACACCTTC.